This T cell receptor (beta chain) emerged from a study of T-cell memory formation after mild COVID-19. Study outcomes and limitations: Among contracting clones, CD4+ were mainly CM/EM and CD8+ enriched in EMRA. The study found balanced CD4/CD8 in clones contracting day 15 to 85 and a CD4+ lean in later expanders.

Points on this clonotype: What it recognizes is unknown.

TCR alpha and TCR beta cDNA libraries carrying sample barcodes and UMIs were produced by 5'RACE using constant-segment primers. TCRdb re-called the 5' RACE reads through MiXCR, storing one row per CDR3 protein. The table has under 400,000 distinct CDR3 sequences, around 28% seen once. Germline V gene lookup returns CDR1 MGHRA and CDR2 YSYEKL. J gave up 7 bases and V 0 bases, and 8 bases lay outside the gene matches. The CDR3 runs to 15 residues. Input material: PBMCs or a T cell subset sorted from them (not recorded which). The rearrangement joins TRBV4-1 to TRBJ2-7, with 8 bases fitting TRBD2. This receptor was obtained from an adult woman who had mild COVID-19 (a few samples of this study predate the infection). Cell type and time point are not known. The CDR3 nucleotides are TGCGCCAGCAGCCAAGAGCCTAGCGGGTTTTGGGAGCAGTACTTC. Amino acid sequence: CASSQEPSGFWEQYF.